These 30 T cell receptor beta chains originate from one sample sequenced in a study of OX40 agonist ivuxolimab in advanced cancers. Assay: immunoSEQ multiplex PCR; the TCRdb copy retains only in-frame clones and omits some. The sample has approximately 79,000 clones; around 94% are singletons. The material was CD4+ or CD8+ T cells sorted from blood, obtained in a trial of the OX40 agonist ivuxolimab. The receptors shown here come from an adult with an advanced solid tumor such as melanoma, head and neck, liver or kidney cancer.

The chain joins TRBV6-4 to TRBJ2-1; D possibly corresponds to TRBD2 (6 bases). Germline V gene data show CDR1 as MRHNA and CDR2 as SNTAGT. V was clipped by 3 bases and J by 6 bases, with 9 bases between them. The CDR3 sequence is 13 residues long. The CDR3 sequence: CASSDGGFNEQFF. As DNA, the CDR3 is TGTGCCAGCAGTGATGGGGGGTTCAATGAGCAGTTCTTC.

This chain connects TRBV6-8 to TRBJ1-1; 8 bases are shared with TRBD1. Trimming at V came to 9 bases and at J to 0 bases, leaving 12 bases not matched to a gene. The CDR3 is 16 amino acids. The germline V gene has CDR1 MNHGY and CDR2 SAAAGT. The CDR3 spells CARTDRVRVMNTEAFF. The CDR3 DNA reads TGTGCCAGAACGGACAGGGTGCGGGTCATGAACACTGAAGCTTTCTTT.

This sequence joins TRBV5-4 and TRBJ2-7; TRBD2 matches 11 bases. Germline V gene data show CDR1 as SGHNT and CDR2 as YYREEE (reference sequence). The CDR3 has 15 amino acids. V trimming: 4 bases; J trimming: 2 bases; junction bases outside the gene matches: 5. CDR3 DNA: TGTGCCAGCAGCCCCGCGACTAGCGGGACCTACGAGCAGTACTTC. Residues: CASSPATSGTYEQYF.

The chain employs TRBV27 and TRBJ1-3; TRBD1 matches at 9 bases. This CDR3 is 16 amino acids long. Germline CDR1 is MNHEY and CDR2 is SMNVEV (reference sequence). The ends lost 6 bases at V and 3 bases at J; junction bases unmatched: 9. CDR3 nucleotide sequence: TGTGCCAGCAGGAGTGGGACAGGGATAGGTGGAAACACCATATATTTT. This encodes CASRSGTGIGGNTIYF.

The V and J genes are TRBV4-1 and TRBJ1-5, with D possibly matching TRBD1 (6 bases). The CDR3 is 18 amino acids. Germline V lookup: CDR1 MGHRA, CDR2 YSYEKL. Trimming stripped 0 bases from V and 4 bases from J, with 19 bases between. This chain's CDR3 is CASSQEVRGRGKNQPQHF. The CDR3 nucleotides are TGCGCCAGCAGCCAAGAGGTTAGGGGCAGGGGAAAGAATCAGCCCCAGCATTTT.

This clone came up once. CDR3 in amino acids: CASSPGTAISYGYTF. CDR3 DNA sequence: TGTGCCAGCAGCCCCGGGACAGCAATCTCCTATGGCTACACCTTC. The chain joins TRBV9 to TRBJ1-2; 7 bases line up with TRBD1. The CDR3 has 15 residues. Germline V CDR1 and CDR2: SGDLS, YYNGEE. Unmatched junction bases numbered 10, after V lost 4 bases and J lost 4 bases.

The chain carries TRBV5-1 and TRBJ2-7; TRBD1 matches at 10 bases. The CDR3 has 16 amino acids. After removal of 5 bases from V and 3 bases from J, the junction contained 11 bases not matched to a gene. The germline gives CDR1 SGHRS, CDR2 YFSETQ. In DNA form, the CDR3 reads TGCGCCAGCAGTTCTCCGGGACAGGGGAAAAACTACGAGCAGTACTTC. This codes for CASSSPGQGKNYEQYF.

The chain uses TRBV4-1 and TRBJ2-7, with 7 bases that match TRBD1. Trimming cost V 1 base and J 6 bases; bases outside gene matches: 12. The V gene's germline CDR1 is MGHRA and CDR2 YSYEKL. This CDR3 comprises 16 residues. DNA of the CDR3: TGCGCCAGCAGCCAAGGCCCCGCAGGGACAGACCTCGAGCAGTACTTC. Translating gives CASSQGPAGTDLEQYF.

The V call is TRBV10-2, the J call TRBJ2-7, with 8 nucleotides matching TRBD1. V shed 10 bases and J 1 base; nucleotides not matched to a gene: 12. Germline CDR1 is WSHSY and CDR2 is SAAADI. The length of the CDR3 is 15 residues. CDR3 bases: TGCGCCACCCGAGGAGACAGGGGAATATCCTACGAGCAGTACTTC. This translates into CATRGDRGISYEQYF.

The V gene is TRBV27, the J gene TRBJ2-5; no firm D call. Trimming shortened V by 1 base and J by 2 bases, and 5 bases separated the two germline ends. Germline CDR1 and CDR2: MNHEY and SMNVEV (reference sequence). This CDR3 is 13 amino acids long. The DNA for the CDR3 is TGTGCCAGCAGTTTATTGGGGCAAGAGACCCAGTACTTC. Its protein is CASSLLGQETQYF.

This chain links TRBV7-2 with TRBJ2-3; weak D call: TRBD2 (5 bases). Germline CDR1 reads SGHTA; CDR2 reads FQGNSA. The CDR3 contains 15 residues. V was pared by 3 bases and J by 4 bases, with 14 bases between. As DNA, the CDR3 is TGTGCCAGCAGCTTCTCCCCGGGGTTCGCAGATACGCAGTATTTT. Translation: CASSFSPGFADTQYF.

This clone has only one observation. The gene calls are TRBV11-2 and TRBJ1-1; D unresolved. The CDR3 extends over 15 amino acids. V lost 2 bases and J lost 0, with 10 bases in between. The germline CDR1 and CDR2 sequences are SGHAT and FQNNGV. The CDR3 DNA reads as TGTGCCAGCAGCTTATCGCAGGATATGAACACTGAAGCTTTCTTT. Protein product: CASSLSQDMNTEAFF.

V gene TRBV10-3 combines with J gene TRBJ1-2; D remains unclear. Germline CDR1 ENHRY, CDR2 SYGVKD. Trimming took off 2 bases at V and 2 bases at J, with 6 bases between the two ends. CDR3 length: 13 residues. The CDR3: CAISEAPNYGYTF. The CDR3 DNA is TGTGCCATCAGTGAGGCACCGAACTATGGCTACACCTTC.

The V and J genes are TRBV5-6 and TRBJ1-2; D unresolved. Per germline, CDR1 SGHDT and CDR2 YYEEEE. This CDR3 region has 15 residues. V was clipped by 1 base and J by 2 bases, with 12 bases between them. This CDR3 reads CASSLSRPGNYGYTF. The CDR3 DNA reads TGTGCCAGCAGCTTGTCCCGTCCAGGAAACTATGGCTACACCTTC.

The chain carries TRBV6-6 and TRBJ1-5; 9 nucleotides line up with TRBD1. Losses at the gene ends were 6 bases for V and 6 bases for J; bases not matched to a gene: 6. Germline-derived CDR1 and CDR2 are MNHNY and SVGAGI (reference sequence). CDR3 length: 14 amino acids. The CDR3 nucleotides read TGTGCCAGCAGCCACACGGACAGGGGTCAGCCCCAGCATTTT. Amino acids: CASSHTDRGQPQHF.

The CDR3: CASSLQGVSTDTQYF. CDR3 sequence (DNA): TGTGCCAGCAGCTTACAGGGGGTGAGCACAGATACGCAGTATTTT. This chain connects TRBV7-3 to TRBJ2-3; 7 nucleotides agree with TRBD1. CDR3 length: 15 amino acids. Germline V gene data show CDR1 as SGHTA and CDR2 as FQGTGA. Trimming at V came to 2 bases and at J to 0 bases, leaving 2 bases not matched to a gene.

This chain uses TRBV15 with TRBJ1-5; perhaps TRBD1 as D (6 bases). V was clipped by 3 bases and J by 3 bases, with 18 bases between them. The CDR3 is 17 amino acids. Germline CDR1 and CDR2: LNHNV and YYDKDF (reference sequence). This CDR3 is CATSSGGRRVDNQPQHF. For the CDR3, the DNA is TGTGCCACCAGCAGTGGGGGCCGCAGGGTAGACAATCAGCCCCAGCATTTT.

This clone was detected a few times. Here the CDR3 reads CASSLSMNTEAFF. The CDR3 DNA sequence: TGTGCCAGTAGTCTTTCCATGAACACTGAAGCTTTCTTT. The chain has TRBV19 and TRBJ1-1; the D is unclear. Trimming shortened V by 5 bases and J by 0 bases, and 7 bases separated the two germline ends. Germline CDR1 reads LNHDA; CDR2 reads SQIVND (reference sequence). The length of the CDR3 is 13 residues. The whole variable domain, filled in from reference TRBV19 and TRBJ1-1, reads DGGITQSPKYLFRKEGQNVTLSCEQNLNHDAMYWYRQDPGQGLRLIYYSQIVNDFQKGDIAEGYSVSREKKESFPLTVTSAQKNPTAFYLCASSLSMNTEAFFGQGTRLTVV.

This sequence joins TRBV5-1 and TRBJ2-5; 8 nucleotides match TRBD2. V lost 7 bases to trimming and J lost 2 bases; unmatched junction nucleotides: 16. This CDR3 region has 17 residues. From germline, CDR1 is SGHRS and CDR2 YFSETQ. This CDR3 reads CASRPRGGPPGQETQYF. The CDR3 bases are TGCGCCAGCCGGCCCCGCGGGGGGCCCCCGGGGCAAGAGACCCAGTACTTC.

CDR3 in amino acids: CASSQDPSGWRGNEQFF. CDR3 bases: TGCGCCAGCAGCCAAGATCCTAGCGGGTGGCGGGGCAATGAGCAGTTCTTC. This rearrangement joins TRBV4-1 to TRBJ2-1, with 8 nucleotides matching TRBD2. Trimming took 0 bases from V and 6 from J; bases not matched to a gene: 10. This CDR3 contains 17 residues. CDR1 and CDR2 (germline): MGHRA, YSYEKL.

The rearrangement uses TRBV19 and TRBJ2-7, with D perhaps matching TRBD2 (6 bases). CDR3 length: 14 amino acids. The V and J ends lost 5 bases and 6 bases respectively, with 17 bases between them. Germline loops: CDR1 LNHDA, CDR2 SQIVND (reference sequence). The chain's CDR3 is CASSFRSGGVEQYF. DNA of the CDR3: TGTGCCAGTAGTTTCCGCTCAGGAGGGGTCGAGCAGTACTTC.

The rearrangement uses TRBV9 and TRBJ2-3; 8 bases fit TRBD2. V dropped 4 bases and J dropped 1; count of bases not matched to a gene: 2. This CDR3 has 14 residues. Germline assignment: CDR1 SGDLS and CDR2 YYNGEE. The CDR3 is CASSLGGGTDTQYF. DNA for the CDR3: TGTGCCAGCAGCCTCGGGGGGGGCACAGATACGCAGTATTTT. The whole variable domain, filled in from reference TRBV9 and TRBJ2-3, reads DSGVTQTPKHLITATGQRVTLRCSPRSGDLSVYWYQQSLDQGLQFLIQYYNGEERAKGNILERFSAQQFPDLHSELNLSSLELGDSALYFCASSLGGGTDTQYFGPGTRLTVL.

The chain joins TRBV9 to TRBJ1-2; possibly TRBD1 for D (6 bases). Trimming removed 7 bases at V and 4 bases at J, with 23 bases between. Germline lookup yields CDR1 SGDLS and CDR2 YYNGEE. This CDR3 contains 16 residues. CDR3 in DNA: TGTGCCAGCCACCCGGGCCTTGTACAGGGTAGCTATGGCTACACCTTC. Translated: CASHPGLVQGSYGYTF.

This chain connects TRBV5-6 to TRBJ1-1; possibly TRBD1 for D (5 bases). Trimming removed 6 bases at V and 11 bases at J, with 17 bases between. The germline gives CDR1 SGHDT, CDR2 YYEEEE. The CDR3 runs to 12 residues. The CDR3 loop is CASTSTGLGAFF. DNA of the CDR3: TGTGCCAGCACCTCTACGGGGCTTGGGGCTTTCTTT.

The chain recombines TRBV6-6 with TRBJ1-5; D is possibly TRBD1 (5 bases). Germline CDR1 reads MNHNY; CDR2 reads SVGAGI (reference sequence). CDR3 length: 14 residues. V shed 2 bases and J shed 2 bases, with 7 bases lying between them. CDR3 protein: CASSYGGGNQPQHF. Here the CDR3 DNA reads TGTGCCAGCAGTTACGGGGGGGGCAATCAGCCCCAGCATTTT.

The rearrangement uses TRBV4-1 and TRBJ2-7, with D possibly being TRBD1 (5 bases). Between the trimmed V and J ends, which lost 1 base and 1 base, there was a span of 17 bases. This CDR3 is 17 amino acids long. Per germline, CDR1 MGHRA and CDR2 YSYEKL. The CDR3 DNA sequence: TGCGCCAGCAGCCAAGTCGCTTCCACAGGCAAGTCCTACGAGCAGTACTTC. Its translation is CASSQVASTGKSYEQYF.

This chain connects TRBV7-3 to TRBJ2-3; D not certain. V was pared by 2 bases and J by 6 bases, with 15 bases between. CDR1 and CDR2 from the germline V gene are SGHTA and FQGTGA. The CDR3 length is 15 residues. The CDR3 DNA reads TGTGCCAGCAGCTTAGGGGATCGAATCTTGGATACGCAGTATTTT. Protein product: CASSLGDRILDTQYF.

The count of this clone is one. V is TRBV6-1 and J is TRBJ1-2, with D tentatively TRBD1 (5 bases). The V end lost 3 bases, the J end lost 4 bases, and 12 bases lay between the germline ends. Germline V CDR1 and CDR2: MNHNS, SASEGT. CDR3 length: 14 amino acids. This chain's CDR3 is CASSDRGKGYGYTF. The CDR3 DNA follows: TGTGCCAGCAGTGATAGGGGTAAAGGCTATGGCTACACCTTC.

The chain recombines TRBV4-3 with TRBJ2-7; 11 nucleotides line up with TRBD2. This CDR3 has 16 residues. The J segment lost 3 bases and the V segment lost 0 bases, leaving 4 bases of the junction unmatched. Germline lookup yields CDR1 LGHNA and CDR2 YSLEER. In DNA, the CDR3 is TGCGCCAGCAGCCAAGATTGGCTAGCGGGGGGCTACGAGCAGTACTTC. It translates to CASSQDWLAGGYEQYF.

V gene TRBV4-3 combines with J gene TRBJ2-7, with D maybe TRBD1 (7 bases). V was clipped by 0 bases and J by 2 bases, with 14 bases between them. In germline, CDR1 is LGHNA, CDR2 YSLEER. This CDR3 is 16 amino acids long. CDR3 sequence: CASSQDATGRPYEQYF. CDR3 bases: TGCGCCAGCAGCCAAGACGCGACAGGGAGGCCCTACGAGCAGTACTTC.